This T cell receptor beta chain was profiled in a study of beta chain features in type 1 diabetes. Expressed TCRB transcripts were sequenced after all isolated RNA was converted to cDNA. Generated by immunoSEQ multiplex PCR, the TCRdb table keeps only in-frame clones and is missing some. Of about 360,000 clones listed, about 12% were seen once; the top ten hold more than 0.015%. With regard to this clone: The antigen is unknown.

This CDR3 is built from 13 residues. Germline CDR1 reads MGHDK; CDR2 reads SYGVNS. V was cut by 1 base and J by 6 bases, with 7 bases left in between. Findings of the study overall: Shortening of TCRB CDR3s, moderate but significant, appeared in all four CD4+ subsets of Type 1 diabetes patients.

By way of CD45RO/CCR7/CD25/CD127/CD95/CD27, the CD4+ regulatory, stem cell-like memory, central memory and naive cells were sorted. The receptor comes from a man aged 18 to 29 in good health. Sequenced sample: naive CD4+ T cells from blood. This chain connects TRBV25-1 to TRBJ1-5; D uncertain. CDR3 sequence: CASSESGFQPQHF. The CDR3 DNA reads as TGTGCCAGCAGTGAATCCGGTTTTCAGCCCCAGCATTTT.